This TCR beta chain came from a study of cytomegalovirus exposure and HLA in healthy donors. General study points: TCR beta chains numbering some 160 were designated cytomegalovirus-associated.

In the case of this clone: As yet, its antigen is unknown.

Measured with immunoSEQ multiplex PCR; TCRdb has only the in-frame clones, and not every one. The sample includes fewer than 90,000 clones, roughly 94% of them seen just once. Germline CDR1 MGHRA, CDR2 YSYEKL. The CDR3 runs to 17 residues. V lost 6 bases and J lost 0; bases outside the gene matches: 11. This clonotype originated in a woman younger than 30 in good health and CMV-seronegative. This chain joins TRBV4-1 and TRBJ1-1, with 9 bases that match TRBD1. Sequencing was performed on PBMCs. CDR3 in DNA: TGCGCCAGCAGTACAATGGACAGGGGCGGCTTGAACACTGAAGCTTTCTTT. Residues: CASSTMDRGGLNTEAFF.